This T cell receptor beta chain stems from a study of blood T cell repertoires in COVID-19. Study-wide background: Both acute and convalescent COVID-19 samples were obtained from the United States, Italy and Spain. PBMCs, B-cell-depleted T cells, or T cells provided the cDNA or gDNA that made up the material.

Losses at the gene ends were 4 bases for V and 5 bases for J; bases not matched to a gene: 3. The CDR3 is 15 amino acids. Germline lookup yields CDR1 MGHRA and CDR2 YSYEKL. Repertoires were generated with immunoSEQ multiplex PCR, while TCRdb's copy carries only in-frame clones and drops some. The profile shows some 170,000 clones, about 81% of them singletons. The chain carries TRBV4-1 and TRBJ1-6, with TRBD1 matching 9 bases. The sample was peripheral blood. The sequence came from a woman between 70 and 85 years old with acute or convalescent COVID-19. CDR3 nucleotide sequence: TGCGCCAGCAGCCTCCGGGACAGGGATAATTCACCCCTCCACTTT. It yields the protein CASSLRDRDNSPLHF.